Below, 2 T cell receptor beta chains from the same sample are listed, as sequenced in a study of blood T cell repertoires in COVID-19. Libraries were prepared by immunoSEQ multiplex PCR; TCRdb keeps only in-frame clonotypes and omits some of them. Seen here are some 130,000 clones, approximately 74% observed once, and the top ten hold over 1.5%. The source material was peripheral blood. The receptors come from a woman in her seventies with acute or convalescent COVID-19.

The chain recombines TRBV7-2 with TRBJ2-3; 10 bases fit TRBD2. The germline V gene has CDR1 SGHTA and CDR2 FQGNSA. V gave up 3 bases and J gave up 2 bases; unmatched junction bases: 8. CDR3 length: 17 residues. This chain's CDR3 is CASSLASLAGDTDTQYF. The CDR3 DNA is TGTGCCAGCAGCTTGGCGTCGCTAGCGGGGGACACAGATACGCAGTATTTT. Together with reference TRBV7-2 and TRBJ2-3, the CDR3 gives the full variable domain: GAGVSQSPSNKVTEKGKDVELRCDPISGHTALYWYRQSLGQGLEFLIYFQGNSAPDKSGLPSDRFSAERTGGSVSTLTIQRTQQEDSAVYLCASSLASLAGDTDTQYFGPGTRLTVL.

The chain recombines TRBV12-3 or TRBV12-4 with TRBJ1-1; perhaps TRBD1 as D (6 bases). Trimming took 2 bases from V and 8 from J, leaving 12 bases between them. The CDR3 consists of 13 residues. CDR3 coding DNA: TGTGCCAGCAGTTTATTAGGGCAGGGGGAAGCTTTCTTT. Its translation: CASSLLGQGEAFF.